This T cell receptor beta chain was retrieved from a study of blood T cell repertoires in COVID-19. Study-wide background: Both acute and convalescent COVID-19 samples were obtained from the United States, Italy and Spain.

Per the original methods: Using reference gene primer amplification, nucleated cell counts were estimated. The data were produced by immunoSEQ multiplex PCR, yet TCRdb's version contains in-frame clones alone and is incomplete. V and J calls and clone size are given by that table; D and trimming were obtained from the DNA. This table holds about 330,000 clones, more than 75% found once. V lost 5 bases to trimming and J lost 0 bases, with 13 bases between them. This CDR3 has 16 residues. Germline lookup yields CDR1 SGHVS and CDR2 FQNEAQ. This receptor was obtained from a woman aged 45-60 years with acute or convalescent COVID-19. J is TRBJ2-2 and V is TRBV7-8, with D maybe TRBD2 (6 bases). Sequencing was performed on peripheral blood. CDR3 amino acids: CASSVGAGSNTGELFF. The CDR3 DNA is TGTGCCAGCAGCGTAGGGGCGGGGTCGAACACCGGGGAGCTGTTTTTT.